This record covers a single T cell receptor (beta chain). The antigen remains undetermined. This sample stems from a study of beta chain features in type 1 diabetes. Study overall: Examination covered around 98 million sorted cells spanning all samples.

The investigators reverse transcribed all of the isolated RNA, so they sequenced expressed TCRB transcripts. Clones were sequenced by immunoSEQ multiplex PCR, and TCRdb holds only the in-frame ones, with some missing. The sample includes 900,000 or so clones, 17% of them seen just once. Study-level findings and limits: It was possible that PCR favored shorter templates, equally so in patients and controls. It was among patients, rather than healthy donors, that naive, central memory and Treg TCRB repertoires appeared more similar.

V was shortened by 1 base and J by 2 bases, with 9 bases between the two germline ends. Germline V gives CDR1 MDHEN, CDR2 SYDVKM. CDR3 length: 14 residues. Sequencing was performed on naive CD4+ T cells from blood. The rearrangement uses TRBV28 and TRBJ2-7; a weak D match, TRBD2 (6 bases). This clonotype originated in a young woman in good health. This chain's CDR3 is CASSLYGGTYEQYF. The CDR3 nucleotides are TGTGCCAGCAGTTTATACGGGGGAACCTACGAGCAGTACTTC.